This is a list of T cell receptor beta chains from one sample in a study of T cell repertoires in cytomegalovirus infection. Each CDR3 protein gets one entry after TCRdb re-called the reads with MiXCR. The data contain approximately 730,000 distinct CDR3 sequences, roughly a third of them seen just once; the ten biggest clones take up 15% to 20%. No cognate antigen is known for these TCRs. Sequencing was performed on cultured PBMCs, taken from culture after CMV antigen stimulation. These receptors were collected from a human donor in good health (CMV status not recorded). Some clones in this sample may be carry-over from other donors' samples. CDR3s include the opening cysteine and the closing phenylalanine or tryptophan. Fields, in order: D gene, V gene, clone size, J gene, CDR3 protein, CDR3 DNA. A D gene is named only where the DNA matches it firmly. Clone size, where shown, is once, few, many, or a class for clones that have expanded.

D gene: -; V gene: TRBV7-7; clone size: many; J gene: TRBJ2-5; CDR3 protein: CASSQGGVETQYF; CDR3 DNA: TGTGCCAGCAGTCAGGGGGGAGTGGAGACCCAGTACTTC
D gene: TRBD2; V gene: TRBV7-2; clone size: few; J gene: TRBJ2-2; CDR3 protein: CASSLPSGRAKGELFF; CDR3 DNA: TGTGCCAGCAGCTTACCCAGCGGGAGGGCCAAAGGGGAGCTGTTTTTT
D gene: -; V gene: TRBV19; clone size: -; J gene: TRBJ2-1; CDR3 protein: CASSTPAGAGGQFF; CDR3 DNA: TGTGCCAGTAGTACCCCCGCGGGGGCGGGCGGGCAGTTCTTC
D gene: -; V gene: TRBV19; clone size: -; J gene: TRBJ1-1; CDR3 protein: CASSIDFWRGSSRGHTEAFF; CDR3 DNA: TGTGCCAGTAGTATAGACTTCTGGAGGGGATCTTCACGGGGCCACACTGAAGCTTTCTTT
D gene: -; V gene: TRBV27; clone size: few; J gene: TRBJ2-3; CDR3 protein: CASSLGVPDTQYF; CDR3 DNA: TGTGCCAGCAGTTTAGGGGTTCCAGATACGCAGTATTTT
D gene: -; V gene: TRBV12-3/TRBV12-4; clone size: -; J gene: TRBJ1-1; CDR3 protein: CASSGGLIRAFF; CDR3 DNA: TGTGCCAGCAGTGGGGGACTCATCCGGGCTTTCTTT
D gene: TRBD2; V gene: TRBV28; clone size: -; J gene: TRBJ2-1; CDR3 protein: CASNSGVDEQFF; CDR3 DNA: TGTGCCAGCAATAGCGGGGTGGATGAGCAGTTCTTC
D gene: TRBD2; V gene: TRBV6-1; clone size: -; J gene: TRBJ2-1; CDR3 protein: CASSRPLLAGRNEQFF; CDR3 DNA: TGTGCCAGCAGCCGGCCGTTACTAGCGGGAAGGAATGAGCAGTTCTTC
D gene: -; V gene: TRBV19; clone size: -; J gene: TRBJ2-5; CDR3 protein: CASRSSAGQETQYF; CDR3 DNA: TGTGCCAGTAGATCCTCGGCAGGCCAAGAGACCCAGTACTTC
D gene: TRBD1; V gene: TRBV10-3; clone size: -; J gene: TRBJ1-2; CDR3 protein: CAIRRSGTGDGYTF; CDR3 DNA: TGTGCCATCAGACGATCCGGGACAGGGGATGGCTACACCTTC
D gene: TRBD1; V gene: TRBV6-1; clone size: -; J gene: TRBJ2-1; CDR3 protein: CASSEAGQGRGEQFF; CDR3 DNA: TGTGCCAGCAGTGAAGCGGGACAGGGGCGTGGTGAGCAGTTCTTC
D gene: TRBD2; V gene: TRBV20-1; clone size: -; J gene: TRBJ2-7; CDR3 protein: CSASSGLAGYEQYF; CDR3 DNA: TGCAGTGCTAGTTCTGGTCTAGCGGGATACGAGCAGTACTTC
D gene: -; V gene: TRBV7-8; clone size: many; J gene: TRBJ1-2; CDR3 protein: CASSSRQTANYGYTF; CDR3 DNA: TGTGCCAGCAGCTCTCGCCAGACAGCCAACTATGGCTACACCTTC